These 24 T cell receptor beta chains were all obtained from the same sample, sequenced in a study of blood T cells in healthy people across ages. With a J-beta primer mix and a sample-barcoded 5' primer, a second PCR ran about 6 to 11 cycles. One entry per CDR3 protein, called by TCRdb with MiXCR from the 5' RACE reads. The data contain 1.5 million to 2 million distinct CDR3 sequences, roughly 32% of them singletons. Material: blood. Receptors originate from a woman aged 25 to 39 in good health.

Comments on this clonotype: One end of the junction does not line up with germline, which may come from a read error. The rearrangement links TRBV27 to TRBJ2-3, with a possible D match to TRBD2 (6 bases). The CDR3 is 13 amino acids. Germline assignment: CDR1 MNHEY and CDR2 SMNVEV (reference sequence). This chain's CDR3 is CAGSLGLSSTSYF. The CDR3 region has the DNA TGTGCCGGCAGTTTGGGACTTTCCTCTACGTCGTATTTT.

CDR3 nucleotides: TGTGCCTGGCGTGGGGCGGATAGCTCCTACGAGCAGTACTTC. This gives the protein CAWRGADSSYEQYF. V and J are TRBV30 and TRBJ2-4, with D possibly being TRBD1 (5 bases). The DNA end is more similar to TRBJ2-7, so the J call may be wrong. This CDR3 has 14 residues. Germline V lookup: CDR1 GTSNPN, CDR2 SVGIG (reference sequence).

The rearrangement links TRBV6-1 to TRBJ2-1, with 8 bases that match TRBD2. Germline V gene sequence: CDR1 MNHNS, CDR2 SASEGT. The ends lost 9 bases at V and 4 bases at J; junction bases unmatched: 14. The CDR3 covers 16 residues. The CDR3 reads CASLPLSSGLYNEQFF. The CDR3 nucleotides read TGTGCCAGTCTTCCTCTGTCTAGCGGGCTATACAATGAGCAGTTCTTC.

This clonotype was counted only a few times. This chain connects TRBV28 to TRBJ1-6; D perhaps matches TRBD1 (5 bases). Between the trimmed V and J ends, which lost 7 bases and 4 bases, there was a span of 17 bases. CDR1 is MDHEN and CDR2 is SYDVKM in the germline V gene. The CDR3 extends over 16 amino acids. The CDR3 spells CASTMGTDGYNSPLHF. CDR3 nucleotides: TGTGCCAGCACCATGGGGACCGACGGGTATAATTCACCCCTCCACTTT.

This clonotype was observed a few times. The CDR3 DNA sequence: TGCGCCAGCAGACAGGCGTCTAGCACCTACGAGCAGTACTTC. Its translation is CASRQASSTYEQYF. The rearrangement uses TRBV4-1 and TRBJ2-7; D may match TRBD1 or TRBD2 (5 bases each). The germline V gene has CDR1 MGHRA and CDR2 YSYEKL. Trimming took 6 bases from V and 2 from J, leaving 14 bases between them. The CDR3 spans 14 residues.

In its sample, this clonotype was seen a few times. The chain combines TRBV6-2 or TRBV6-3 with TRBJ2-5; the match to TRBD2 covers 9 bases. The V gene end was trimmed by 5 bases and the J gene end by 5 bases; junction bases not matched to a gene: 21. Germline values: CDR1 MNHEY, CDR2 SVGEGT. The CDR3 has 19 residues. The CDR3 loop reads CASSPGGSGSEPIGETQYF. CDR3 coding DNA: TGTGCCAGCAGTCCCGGTGGTAGCGGGAGCGAGCCCATCGGGGAGACCCAGTACTTC.

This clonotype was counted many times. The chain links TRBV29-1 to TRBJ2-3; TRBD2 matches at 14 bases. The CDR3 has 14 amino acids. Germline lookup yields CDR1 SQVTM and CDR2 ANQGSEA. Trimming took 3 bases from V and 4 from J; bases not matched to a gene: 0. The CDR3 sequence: CSVETSGRADTQYF. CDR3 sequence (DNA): TGCAGCGTTGAGACTAGCGGGAGGGCAGATACGCAGTATTTT.

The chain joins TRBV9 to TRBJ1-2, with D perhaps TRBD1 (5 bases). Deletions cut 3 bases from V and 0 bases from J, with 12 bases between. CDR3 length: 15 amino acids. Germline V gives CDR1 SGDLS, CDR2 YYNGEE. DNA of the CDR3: TGTGCCAGCAGCGCGGGGCCTAATACTAACTATGGCTACACCTTC. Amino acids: CASSAGPNTNYGYTF.

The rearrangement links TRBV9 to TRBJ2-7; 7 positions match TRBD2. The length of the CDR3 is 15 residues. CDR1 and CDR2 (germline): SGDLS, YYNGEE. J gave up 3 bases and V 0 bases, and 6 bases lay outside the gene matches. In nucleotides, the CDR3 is TGTGCCAGCAGCGTAGGGGGGACTACCTTCTACGAGCAGTACTTC. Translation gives CASSVGGTTFYEQYF.

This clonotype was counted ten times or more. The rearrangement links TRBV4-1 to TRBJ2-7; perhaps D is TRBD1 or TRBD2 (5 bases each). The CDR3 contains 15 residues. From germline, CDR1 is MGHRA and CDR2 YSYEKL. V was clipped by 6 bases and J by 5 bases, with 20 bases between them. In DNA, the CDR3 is TGCGCCAGCAGGAGGCCCGGGGCAAAGCCCGACGAGCAGTACTTC. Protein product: CASRRPGAKPDEQYF.

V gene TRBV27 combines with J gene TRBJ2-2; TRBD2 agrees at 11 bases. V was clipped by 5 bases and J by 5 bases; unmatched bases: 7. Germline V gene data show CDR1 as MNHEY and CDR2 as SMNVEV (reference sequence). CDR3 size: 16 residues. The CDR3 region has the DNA TGTGCCAGCAGTCTACTAGCGGGAGTGGGGACCGGGGAGCTGTTTTTT. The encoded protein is CASSLLAGVGTGELFF.

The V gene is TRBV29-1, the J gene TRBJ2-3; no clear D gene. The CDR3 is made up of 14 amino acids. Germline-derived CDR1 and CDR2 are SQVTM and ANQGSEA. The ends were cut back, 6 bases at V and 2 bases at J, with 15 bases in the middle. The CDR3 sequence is CSVCPVRSTDTQYF. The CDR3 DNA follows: TGCAGCGTATGTCCAGTCCGGTCCACAGATACGCAGTATTTT.

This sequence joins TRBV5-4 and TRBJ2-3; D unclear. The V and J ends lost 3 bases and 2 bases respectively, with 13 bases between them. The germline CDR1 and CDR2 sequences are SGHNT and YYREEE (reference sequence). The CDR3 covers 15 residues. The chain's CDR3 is CASSSGPSNTDTQYF. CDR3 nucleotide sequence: TGTGCCAGCAGCTCCGGGCCATCCAACACAGATACGCAGTATTTT. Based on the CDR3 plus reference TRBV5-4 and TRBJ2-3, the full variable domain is ETGVTQSPTHLIKTRGQQVTLRCSSQSGHNTVSWYQQALGQGPQFIFQYYREEENGRGNFPPRFSGLQFPNYSSELNVNALELDDSALYLCASSSGPSNTDTQYFGPGTRLTVL.

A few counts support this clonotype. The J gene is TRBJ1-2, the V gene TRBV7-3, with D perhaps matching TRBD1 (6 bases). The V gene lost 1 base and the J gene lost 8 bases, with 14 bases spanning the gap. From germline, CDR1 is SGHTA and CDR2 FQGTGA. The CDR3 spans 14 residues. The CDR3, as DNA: TGTGCCAGCAGCTTAAACAGGGAAAGCCGGGGCTACACCTTC. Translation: CASSLNRESRGYTF.

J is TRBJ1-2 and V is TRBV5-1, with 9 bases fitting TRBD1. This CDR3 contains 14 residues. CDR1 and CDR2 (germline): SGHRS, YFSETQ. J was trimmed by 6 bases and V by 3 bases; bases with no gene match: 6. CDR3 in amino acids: CASSSGTGTDGYTF. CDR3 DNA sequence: TGCGCCAGCAGCTCCGGGACAGGGACTGATGGCTACACCTTC.

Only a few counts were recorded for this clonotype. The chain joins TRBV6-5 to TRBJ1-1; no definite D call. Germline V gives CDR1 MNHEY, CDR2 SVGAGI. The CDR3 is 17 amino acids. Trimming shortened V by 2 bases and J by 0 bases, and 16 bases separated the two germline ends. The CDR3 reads CASSYVTASSLNTEAFF. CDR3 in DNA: TGTGCCAGCAGTTACGTAACCGCTTCCTCCCTGAACACTGAAGCTTTCTTT.

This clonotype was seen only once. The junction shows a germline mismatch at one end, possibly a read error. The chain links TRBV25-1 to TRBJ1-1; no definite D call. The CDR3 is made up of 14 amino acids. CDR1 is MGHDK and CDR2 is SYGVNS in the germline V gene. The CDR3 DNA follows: TGCGCCAGCAGTGAATCCGTTATGCACACTGAAGCTTTCTTT. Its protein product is CASSESVMHTEAFF.

The CDR3 nucleotides are TGTGCCAGCAGTTTCGAGCACAGCGGGAGTTATGAGCAGTTCTTC. It encodes CASSFEHSGSYEQFF. The chain combines TRBV27 with TRBJ2-1; 8 nucleotides agree with TRBD2. The CDR3 has 15 residues. Germline V gene data show CDR1 as MNHEY and CDR2 as SMNVEV (reference sequence). V lost 3 bases, J lost 8 bases, and 9 bases stayed unmatched.

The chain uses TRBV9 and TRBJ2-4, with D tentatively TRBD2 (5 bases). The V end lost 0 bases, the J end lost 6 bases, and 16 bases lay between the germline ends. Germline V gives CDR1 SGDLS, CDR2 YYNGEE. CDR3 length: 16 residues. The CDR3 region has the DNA TGTGCCAGCAGCGTAGAGCCTAGCAGTTGGAGAAACATTCAGTACTTC. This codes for CASSVEPSSWRNIQYF.

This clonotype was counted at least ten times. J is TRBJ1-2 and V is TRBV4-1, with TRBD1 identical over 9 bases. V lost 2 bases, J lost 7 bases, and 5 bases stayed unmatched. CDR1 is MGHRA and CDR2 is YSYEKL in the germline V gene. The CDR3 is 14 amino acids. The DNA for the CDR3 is TGCGCCAGCAGCCAACCGGGACAGGGAACTGGCTACACCTTC. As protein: CASSQPGQGTGYTF.

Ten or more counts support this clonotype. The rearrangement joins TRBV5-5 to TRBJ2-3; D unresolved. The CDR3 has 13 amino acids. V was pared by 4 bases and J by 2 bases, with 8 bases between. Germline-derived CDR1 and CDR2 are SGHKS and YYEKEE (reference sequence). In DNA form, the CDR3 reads TGTGCCAGCAGCCCCCCGGTCACAGATACGCAGTATTTT. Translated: CASSPPVTDTQYF.

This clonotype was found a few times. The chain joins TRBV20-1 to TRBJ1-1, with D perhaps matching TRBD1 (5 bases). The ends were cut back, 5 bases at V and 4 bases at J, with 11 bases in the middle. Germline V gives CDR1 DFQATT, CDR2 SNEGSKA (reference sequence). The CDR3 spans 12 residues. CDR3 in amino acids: CSAGRGGTEAFF. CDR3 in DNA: TGCAGTGCTGGACGGGGCGGCACTGAAGCTTTCTTT.

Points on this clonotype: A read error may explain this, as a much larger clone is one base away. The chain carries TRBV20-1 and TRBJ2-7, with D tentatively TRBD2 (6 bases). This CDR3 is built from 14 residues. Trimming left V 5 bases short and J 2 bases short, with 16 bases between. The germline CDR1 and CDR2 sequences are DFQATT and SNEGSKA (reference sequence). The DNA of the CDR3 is TGCAGTGCTCCTCAGGACTACGACGCCTACGAGCAGTACTTC. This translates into CSAPQDYDAYEQYF.

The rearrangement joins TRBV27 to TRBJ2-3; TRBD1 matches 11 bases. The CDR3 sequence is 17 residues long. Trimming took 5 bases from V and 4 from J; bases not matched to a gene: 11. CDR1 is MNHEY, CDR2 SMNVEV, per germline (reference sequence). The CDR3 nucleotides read TGTGCCAGCAGTCTCCGGACAGGGGGCGCTTCAGCAGATACGCAGTATTTT. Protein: CASSLRTGGASADTQYF.